This T cell receptor beta chain is from a study of metastatic and nonmetastatic thyroid tumors. Study summary: Peripheral blood and tumor or nodule samples from malignant and benign thyroid patients were compared. Study outcomes and limitations: According to reports, the diversity of TCR beta was significantly higher in malignant thyroid tumors than in benign nodules, and this held in both blood and tumor samples.

This clone counts as large. What it recognizes is unknown. Under the authors' procedure: The study's classifier, a distant-metastasis tool for papillary thyroid cancer, was built using CDR3 differences across clinicopathological groups. With MiXCR, TCRdb reprocessed the PCR reads. What appears here as the V and J calls and clone size reflects TCRdb's work, not the paper's. The sample has some 15,000 clones; roughly 22% are singletons. CDR3 length equals 13 residues. CDR1 and CDR2 (germline): SGHRS, YFSETQ. Trimming took off 1 base at V and 3 bases at J, with 8 bases between the two ends. No treatment of any kind had been given to any patient before thyroid surgery.

The source of this sequence is a female donor with papillary thyroid cancer or a benign thyroid nodule (not recorded which). Some clones in this sample may be carry-over from other donors' samples. The sequenced sample was adjacent normal tissue. The V call is TRBV5-1, the J call TRBJ2-7, with D possibly matching TRBD2 (5 bases). The CDR3 sequence: CASSLLGDYEQYF. The CDR3 DNA is TGCGCCAGCAGCTTGCTCGGGGACTACGAGCAGTACTTC.